The 18 T cell receptor beta chains listed next were all sequenced from one sample in a study of cytotoxic CD8 clonotypes in ibrutinib-treated CLL. Here immunoSEQ multiplex PCR was the method, and the copy in TCRdb shows in-frame clones only, minus some. The sample includes around 150,000 clones, about 80% of them seen just once. Sequencing used PBMCs, obtained after 12 months of ibrutinib treatment. All receptors come from a human donor with chronic lymphocytic leukemia.

This clone was observed a few times. The V gene is TRBV5-6, the J gene TRBJ1-2, with D unresolved. The CDR3 extends over 12 amino acids. The germline V and J ends were trimmed by 2 bases and 4 bases, with 6 bases remaining between them. Germline CDR1 SGHDT, CDR2 YYEEEE. Here the CDR3 DNA reads TGTGCCAGCAGCTTTGAGGGCTATGGCTACACCTTC. Encoded protein: CASSFEGYGYTF. Variable domain in full (rest from reference TRBV5-6 and TRBJ1-2): DAGVTQSPTHLIKTRGQQVTLRCSPKSGHDTVSWYQQALGQGPQFIFQYYEEEERQRGNFPDRFSGHQFPNYSSELNVNALLLGDSALYLCASSFEGYGYTFGSGTRLTVV.

This sequence joins TRBV5-6 and TRBJ1-1; D might be TRBD1 (5 bases). This CDR3 has 15 residues. V shed 3 bases and J shed 1 base, with 13 bases lying between them. Germline values: CDR1 SGHDT, CDR2 YYEEEE. The CDR3 nucleotides read TGTGCCAGCAGCTACCTCGGGGGGAAGAACACTGAAGCTTTCTTT. This gives the protein CASSYLGGKNTEAFF.

This clone was recorded once. The CDR3 loop is CASSLGRWGDPYEQYF. The CDR3 DNA sequence: TGTGCCAGCAGCTTAGGGCGGTGGGGGGATCCCTACGAGCAGTACTTC. The chain is built from TRBV7-8 and TRBJ2-7; TRBD2 might be the D (6 bases). This CDR3 comprises 16 residues. Germline-derived CDR1 and CDR2 are SGHVS and FQNEAQ. V lost 1 base and J lost 2, with 15 bases in between.

V and J are TRBV7-9 and TRBJ1-2; 8 bases are shared with TRBD1. CDR1 and CDR2 (germline): SEHNR, FQNEAQ (reference sequence). Germline trimming cut 4 bases from V and 2 bases from J; bases unmatched to any gene: 9. CDR3 length equals 16 residues. CDR3 residues: CASSYPPGQENYGYTF. DNA of the CDR3: TGTGCCAGCAGCTACCCCCCGGGACAGGAAAACTATGGCTACACCTTC.

The chain is built from TRBV6-1 and TRBJ2-3; 8 positions agree with TRBD1. Looked up from germline, CDR1 is MNHNS and CDR2 is SASEGT. The CDR3 runs to 15 residues. Trimming cost V 10 bases and J 0 bases; bases outside gene matches: 9. CDR3 amino acids: CATSFGQGSTDTQYF. The CDR3 nucleotides are TGTGCCACCTCTTTTGGACAGGGCAGCACAGATACGCAGTATTTT.

This clone occurred a few times. This same CDR3 is encoded by further DNA sequences in the sample. V is TRBV7-2 and J is TRBJ1-2, with D unresolved. This CDR3 is 12 amino acids long. CDR1 and CDR2 from the germline V gene are SGHTA and FQGNSA. Trimming pared 5 bases from V and 4 bases from J, leaving 8 bases between. The CDR3 DNA follows: TGTGCCAGCAGCCCAGACGGCTATGGCTACACCTTC. This codes for CASSPDGYGYTF.

The V and J genes are TRBV6-5 and TRBJ2-3; D may be TRBD2 (5 bases). V lost 7 bases and J 2 bases, leaving 16 bases between the germline ends. The CDR3 sequence is 15 residues long. CDR1 MNHEY and CDR2 SVGAGI come from the germline V gene. Here the CDR3 DNA reads TGTGCCAGCACCATCGACCAGACTAACACAGATACGCAGTATTTT. It specifies CASTIDQTNTDTQYF.

The V and J genes are TRBV7-2 and TRBJ1-2, with a tentative D call TRBD1 (5 bases). Germline loops: CDR1 SGHTA, CDR2 FQGNSA. V was shortened by 5 bases and J by 6 bases, with 22 bases between the two germline ends. This CDR3 region has 16 residues. The CDR3 here is CASSPSGSGRMDGYTF. CDR3 DNA: TGTGCCAGCAGCCCTAGCGGTTCGGGGCGGATGGATGGCTACACCTTC.

The chain combines TRBV4-2 with TRBJ2-5, with D unclear. The CDR3 loop spans 14 amino acids. V dropped 1 base and J dropped 5 bases, with 11 bases sitting between them. Germline CDR1 reads LGHNA; CDR2 reads YNFKEQ. The chain's CDR3 is CASSQGFLSETQYF. The CDR3 DNA sequence: TGTGCCAGCAGCCAAGGGTTCCTTTCGGAGACCCAGTACTTC.

The chain carries TRBV5-1 and TRBJ1-1, with D perhaps TRBD1 (5 bases). The V end lost 2 bases, the J end lost 1 base, and 6 bases lay between the germline ends. This CDR3 region has 13 residues. Germline CDR1 SGHRS, CDR2 YFSETQ. The CDR3, as DNA: TGCGCCAGCAGCTTAGGGGCGAACACTGAAGCTTTCTTT. Translation gives CASSLGANTEAFF. The full variable domain, rest sourced from reference TRBV5-1 and TRBJ1-1, is KAGVTQTPRYLIKTRGQQVTLSCSPISGHRSVSWYQQTPGQGLQFLFEYFSETQRNKGNFPGRFSGRQFSNSRSEMNVSTLELGDSALYLCASSLGANTEAFFGQGTRLTVV.

The J gene is TRBJ1-5, the V gene TRBV27; no firm D call. With 3 bases removed from V and 7 bases from J, the gap between germline ends came to 10 bases. This CDR3 region has 13 residues. Per germline, CDR1 MNHEY and CDR2 SMNVEV (reference sequence). The CDR3 is CASSFRSEQPQHF. CDR3 nucleotide sequence: TGTGCCAGCAGTTTTAGGTCTGAGCAGCCCCAGCATTTT.

This chain joins TRBV28 and TRBJ2-6, with TRBD1 as a possible D gene (7 bases). In germline, CDR1 is MDHEN, CDR2 SYDVKM. Trimming pared 3 bases from V and 2 bases from J, leaving 17 bases between. The CDR3 contains 18 residues. This CDR3 is CASSLEGAGGTGANVLTF. DNA of the CDR3: TGTGCCAGCAGTTTGGAAGGTGCAGGGGGGACTGGGGCCAACGTCCTGACTTTC.

A single count supports this clone. The V gene is TRBV4-1, the J gene TRBJ2-7, with 9 nucleotides matching TRBD2. Germline lookup yields CDR1 MGHRA and CDR2 YSYEKL. Trimming took 4 bases from V and 5 from J; bases not matched to a gene: 15. The CDR3 extends over 17 amino acids. CDR3 nucleotides: TGCGCCAGCAGCCTCCGAAAGGTTGTTAGCGGGGGCGACGAGCAGTACTTC. As protein: CASSLRKVVSGGDEQYF.

In nucleotides, the CDR3 is TGCGCCAGCAGCTTGCCTCAGGGCTCCTACGAGCAGTACTTC. It encodes CASSLPQGSYEQYF. The rearrangement uses TRBV5-1 and TRBJ2-7; TRBD1 is a possible D gene (5 bases). Germline V gene lookup returns CDR1 SGHRS and CDR2 YFSETQ. V gave up 1 base and J gave up 0 bases, with 8 bases separating them. This CDR3 is built from 14 residues.

Turning to this clone: The sample holds other DNA sequences that translate to the same CDR3. The rearrangement links TRBV4-3 to TRBJ2-7; tentatively, D is TRBD2 (6 bases). The germline gives CDR1 LGHNA, CDR2 YSLEER. This CDR3 is built from 15 residues. Trimming shortened V by 3 bases and J by 0 bases, and 12 bases separated the two germline ends. The CDR3 DNA sequence: TGCGCCAGCAGCCAGGAAGGTAGCGGCTCCTACGAGCAGTACTTC. This sequence encodes CASSQEGSGSYEQYF.

J is TRBJ1-1 and V is TRBV6-5, with D unresolved. Germline V gene lookup returns CDR1 MNHEY and CDR2 SVGAGI. The V and J ends lost 0 bases and 8 bases respectively, with 13 bases between them. The CDR3 extends over 14 amino acids. This CDR3 reads CASSYSISRPEAFF. In nucleotides, the CDR3 is TGTGCCAGCAGTTACTCGATATCTCGGCCAGAAGCTTTCTTT.

The table lists this clone with a count of one. The CDR3 reads CASSVSGGDTDTQYF. The CDR3 DNA reads TGTGCCAGCAGCGTTAGCGGGGGGGACACAGATACGCAGTATTTT. The chain uses TRBV9 and TRBJ2-3; 11 positions agree with TRBD2. The CDR3 has 15 amino acids. V was clipped by 2 bases and J by 2 bases; unmatched bases: 1. CDR1 is SGDLS and CDR2 is YYNGEE in the germline V gene.

The V call is TRBV11-2, the J call TRBJ1-1; D is unclear. Looked up from germline, CDR1 is SGHAT and CDR2 is FQNNGV. V was clipped by 4 bases and J by 6 bases, with 15 bases between them. The CDR3 has 14 residues. DNA of the CDR3: TGTGCCAGCAGCTCCACATTAGCCCCAGCTGAAGCTTTCTTT. Translating it yields CASSSTLAPAEAFF.